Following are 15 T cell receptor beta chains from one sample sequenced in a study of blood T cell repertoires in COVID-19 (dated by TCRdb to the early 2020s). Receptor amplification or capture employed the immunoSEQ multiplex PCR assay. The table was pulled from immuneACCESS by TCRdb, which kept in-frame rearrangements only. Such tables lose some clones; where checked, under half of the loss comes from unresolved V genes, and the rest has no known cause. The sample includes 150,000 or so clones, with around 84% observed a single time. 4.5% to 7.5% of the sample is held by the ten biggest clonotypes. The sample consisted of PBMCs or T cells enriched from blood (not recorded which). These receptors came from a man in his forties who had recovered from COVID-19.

CDR3 in DNA: TGTGCCAGCAGCTTAGATTGGAGCAATGAGCAGTTCTTC. Protein sequence: CASSLDWSNEQFF. V gene TRBV7-8 combines with J gene TRBJ2-1; D call uncertain. V was pared by 1 base and J by 6 bases, with 7 bases between. There are 13 residues in the CDR3. Germline assignment: CDR1 SGHVS and CDR2 FQNEAQ.

The CDR3 protein is CAWSVQGDTEAFF. CDR3 coding DNA: TGTGCCTGGAGTGTACAGGGGGACACTGAAGCTTTCTTT. The chain links TRBV30 to TRBJ1-1, with 8 bases aligning to TRBD1. This CDR3 spans 13 amino acids. V was pared by 0 bases and J by 3 bases, with 0 bases of the junction left unmatched. CDR1 is GTSNPN, CDR2 SVGIG, per germline (reference sequence).

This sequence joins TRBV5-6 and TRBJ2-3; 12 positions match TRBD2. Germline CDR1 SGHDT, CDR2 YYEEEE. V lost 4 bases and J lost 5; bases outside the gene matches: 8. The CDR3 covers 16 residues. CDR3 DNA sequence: TGTGCCAGCAGCGCCGGACTAGCGGGGTCGGGAGATACGCAGTATTTT. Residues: CASSAGLAGSGDTQYF.

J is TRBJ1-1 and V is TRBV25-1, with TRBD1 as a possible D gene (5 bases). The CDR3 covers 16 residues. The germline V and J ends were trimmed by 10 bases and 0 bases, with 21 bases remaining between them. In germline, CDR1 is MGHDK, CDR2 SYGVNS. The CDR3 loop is CAIHPHAGRLNTEAFF. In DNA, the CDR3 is TGTGCCATCCACCCCCATGCAGGGCGGTTGAACACTGAAGCTTTCTTT.

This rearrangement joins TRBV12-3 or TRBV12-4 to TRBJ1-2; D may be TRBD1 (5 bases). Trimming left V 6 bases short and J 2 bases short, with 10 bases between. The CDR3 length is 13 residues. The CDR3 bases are TGTGCCAGCAGACTTGGACAAAACTATGGCTACACCTTC. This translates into CASRLGQNYGYTF.

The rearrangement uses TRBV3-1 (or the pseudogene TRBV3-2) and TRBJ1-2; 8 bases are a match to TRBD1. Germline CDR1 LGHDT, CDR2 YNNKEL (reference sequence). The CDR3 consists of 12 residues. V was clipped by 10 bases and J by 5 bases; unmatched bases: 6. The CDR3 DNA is TGTGCCACCCTGACAGGGGAGTATGGCTACACCTTC. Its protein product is CATLTGEYGYTF.

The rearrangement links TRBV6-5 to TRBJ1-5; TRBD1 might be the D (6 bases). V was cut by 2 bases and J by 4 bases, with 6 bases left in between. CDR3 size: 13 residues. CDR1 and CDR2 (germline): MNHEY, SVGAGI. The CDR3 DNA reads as TGTGCCAGCAGTTACGACAGGAATCAGCCCCAGCATTTT. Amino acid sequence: CASSYDRNQPQHF.

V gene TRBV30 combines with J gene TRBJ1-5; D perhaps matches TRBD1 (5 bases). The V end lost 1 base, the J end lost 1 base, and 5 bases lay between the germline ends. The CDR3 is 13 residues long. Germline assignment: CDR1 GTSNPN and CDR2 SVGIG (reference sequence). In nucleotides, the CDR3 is TGTGCCTGGAGTGAGGGGAGCAATCAGCCCCAGCATTTT. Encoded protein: CAWSEGSNQPQHF.

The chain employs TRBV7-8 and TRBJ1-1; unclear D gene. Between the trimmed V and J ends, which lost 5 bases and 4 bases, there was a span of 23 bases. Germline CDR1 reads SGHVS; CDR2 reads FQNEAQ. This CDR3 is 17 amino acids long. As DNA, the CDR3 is TGTGCCAGCAGCAAGGGTATGGAGGTTCGGGAATCCACTGAAGCTTTCTTT. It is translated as CASSKGMEVRESTEAFF.

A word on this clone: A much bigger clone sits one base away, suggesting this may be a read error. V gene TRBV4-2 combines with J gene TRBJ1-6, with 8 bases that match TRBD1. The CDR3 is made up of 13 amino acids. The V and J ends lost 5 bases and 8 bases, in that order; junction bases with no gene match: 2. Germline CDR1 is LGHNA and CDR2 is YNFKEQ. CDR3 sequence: CASSLQGDSPLHF. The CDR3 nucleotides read TGTGCCAGCAGCTTACAGGGGGATTCACCCCTCCACTTT.

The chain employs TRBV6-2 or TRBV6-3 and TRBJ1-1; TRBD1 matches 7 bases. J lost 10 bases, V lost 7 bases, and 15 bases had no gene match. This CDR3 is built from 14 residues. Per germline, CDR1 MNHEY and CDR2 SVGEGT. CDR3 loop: CASTPAGTAVVAFF. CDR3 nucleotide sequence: TGTGCCAGCACCCCAGCCGGGACAGCAGTTGTAGCTTTCTTT.

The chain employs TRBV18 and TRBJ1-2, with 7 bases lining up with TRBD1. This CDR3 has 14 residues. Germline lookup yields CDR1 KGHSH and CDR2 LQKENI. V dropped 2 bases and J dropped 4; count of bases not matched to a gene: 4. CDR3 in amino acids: CASSPSEGAYGYTF. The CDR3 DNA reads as TGTGCCAGCTCACCATCCGAGGGGGCCTATGGCTACACCTTC.

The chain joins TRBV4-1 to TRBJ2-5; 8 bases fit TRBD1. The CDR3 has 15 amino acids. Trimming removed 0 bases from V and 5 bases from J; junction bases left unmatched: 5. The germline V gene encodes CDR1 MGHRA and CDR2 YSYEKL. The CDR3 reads CASSQEDRERETQYF. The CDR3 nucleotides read TGCGCCAGCAGCCAAGAGGACAGGGAACGGGAGACCCAGTACTTC.

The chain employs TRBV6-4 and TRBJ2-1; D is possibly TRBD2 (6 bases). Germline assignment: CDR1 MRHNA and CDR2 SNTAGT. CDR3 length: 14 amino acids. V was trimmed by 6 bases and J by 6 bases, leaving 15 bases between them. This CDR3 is CASSLSGGVNEQFF. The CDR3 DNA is TGTGCCAGCAGCCTAAGTGGCGGGGTCAATGAGCAGTTCTTC.

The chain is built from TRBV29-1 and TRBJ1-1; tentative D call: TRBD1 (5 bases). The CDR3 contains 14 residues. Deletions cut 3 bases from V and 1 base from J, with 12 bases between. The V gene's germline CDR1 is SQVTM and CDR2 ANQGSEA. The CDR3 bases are TGCAGCGTTGAGACCGACAGCGAGAACACTGAAGCTTTCTTT. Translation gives CSVETDSENTEAFF.